This T cell receptor (beta chain) emerged from a study of cytomegalovirus exposure and HLA in healthy donors. Study results and limitations: Only CMV serostatus was available as immune exposure information.

The CDR3 contains 14 residues. The J segment lost 6 bases and the V segment lost 4 bases, leaving 7 bases of the junction unmatched. The germline CDR1 and CDR2 sequences are SGHRS and YFSETQ. Use of 60 Vbeta and 13 Jbeta primers characterized the PCR. Profiled with immunoSEQ multiplex PCR; TCRdb holds only in-frame clones, not every one. There are about 160,000 clones in the sample; roughly 77% occur only once, and 4.9% lies in the top ten. A word on this clone: Antigen: not known.

The chain employs TRBV5-1 and TRBJ1-5, with 7 bases lining up with TRBD1. The source material was PBMCs. This TCR derives from a male donor in good health and CMV-seronegative. Written as DNA, the CDR3 is TGCGCCAGCAGCCCGGGGACAGCCGGTCAGCCCCAGCATTTT. This encodes CASSPGTAGQPQHF.